The next 29 T cell receptor beta chains were all read from a single sample in a study of T cells in localized non-small cell lung cancer. The data were produced by immunoSEQ multiplex PCR, yet TCRdb's version contains in-frame clones alone and is incomplete. The sample lists 100,000 to 150,000 clones, approximately 88% occurring once. The source material was peripheral blood, sampled before any cancer treatment. Receptor source: a female donor at least 60 years old with stage I lung adenocarcinoma.

This clone was picked up one time. This chain connects TRBV6-5 to TRBJ2-1, with 13 bases identical to TRBD2. V lost 6 bases to trimming and J lost 9 bases; unmatched junction nucleotides: 8. The germline CDR1 and CDR2 sequences are MNHEY and SVGAGI. The CDR3 has 15 amino acids. The CDR3 loop reads CASRRTSGSLGEQFF. The CDR3 nucleotides read TGTGCCAGCAGAAGGACTAGCGGGAGTTTAGGTGAGCAGTTCTTC.

The V call is TRBV2, the J call TRBJ2-2; TRBD1 aligns across 8 bases. The trim removed 10 bases at V and 0 bases at J, leaving 4 bases unmatched. Germline V gene data show CDR1 as SNHLY and CDR2 as FYNNEI. This CDR3 spans 14 amino acids. As DNA, the CDR3 is TGTGCCACCGGGACAGGACCGAACACCGGGGAGCTGTTTTTT. This codes for CATGTGPNTGELFF.

The rearrangement uses TRBV5-1 and TRBJ2-1, with 10 bases lining up with TRBD1. This CDR3 region has 16 residues. V shed 0 bases and J 4 bases; nucleotides not matched to a gene: 4. Germline lookup yields CDR1 SGHRS and CDR2 YFSETQ. The DNA for the CDR3 is TGCGCCAGCAGCTTGGGAGGGACAGGGGATTACAATGAGCAGTTCTTC. Its protein is CASSLGGTGDYNEQFF.

This chain connects TRBV2 to TRBJ2-1, with 10 bases fitting TRBD1. The CDR3 is made up of 14 amino acids. Unmatched junction bases numbered 6, after V lost 6 bases and J lost 7 bases. In germline, CDR1 is SNHLY, CDR2 FYNNEI. The CDR3 DNA sequence: TGTGCCAGCAGCGGGACAGGGGACTCGAATGAGCAGTTCTTC. It yields the protein CASSGTGDSNEQFF.

This chain uses TRBV5-4 with TRBJ1-1, with D possibly matching TRBD1 (5 bases). CDR1 SGHNT and CDR2 YYREEE come from the germline V gene (reference sequence). V lost 3 bases and J 0 bases, leaving 12 bases between the germline ends. The CDR3 consists of 15 residues. The CDR3: CASSSLQVMNTEAFF. CDR3 bases: TGTGCCAGCAGCTCCCTACAGGTCATGAACACTGAAGCTTTCTTT.

CDR3 residues: CASSLGTAKQETQYF. The CDR3 region has the DNA TGCGCCAGCAGCTTAGGGACAGCAAAACAAGAGACCCAGTACTTC. V gene TRBV5-1 combines with J gene TRBJ2-5, with 7 bases that match TRBD1. The V and J ends lost 2 bases and 2 bases, in that order; junction bases with no gene match: 6. The CDR3 is made up of 15 amino acids. Germline CDR1 reads SGHRS; CDR2 reads YFSETQ. Full variable domain (outside the CDR3, taken from reference TRBV5-1 and TRBJ2-5): KAGVTQTPRYLIKTRGQQVTLSCSPISGHRSVSWYQQTPGQGLQFLFEYFSETQRNKGNFPGRFSGRQFSNSRSEMNVSTLELGDSALYLCASSLGTAKQETQYFGPGTRLLVL.

The chain uses TRBV7-6 and TRBJ1-1; D unclear. The length of the CDR3 is 14 residues. V was cut by 5 bases and J by 1 base, with 11 bases left in between. The germline V gene has CDR1 SGHVS and CDR2 FNYEAQ. CDR3 bases: TGTGCCAGCAGCCGAGAGGCCGCGAACACTGAAGCTTTCTTT. This codes for CASSREAANTEAFF.

The chain links TRBV30 to TRBJ2-1; perhaps D is TRBD1 or TRBD2 (6 bases each). The germline gives CDR1 GTSNPN, CDR2 SVGIG (reference sequence). The length of the CDR3 is 15 residues. Between the trimmed V and J ends, which lost 2 bases and 6 bases, there was a span of 17 bases. CDR3 residues: CAWSRRDMTSNEQFF. CDR3 coding DNA: TGTGCCTGGAGTCGGCGGGACATGACTAGCAATGAGCAGTTCTTC.

This sequence joins TRBV7-9 and TRBJ2-1; TRBD2 agrees at 10 bases. The junction had 3 bases not matched to a gene; V was cut back by 4 bases and J by 3 bases. This CDR3 is built from 15 residues. The germline V gene encodes CDR1 SEHNR and CDR2 FQNEAQ (reference sequence). CDR3 DNA: TGTGCCAGCAGCTCCGGACTAGCGGTCTACAATGAGCAGTTCTTC. This gives the protein CASSSGLAVYNEQFF.

This chain joins TRBV16 and TRBJ1-3; D might be TRBD1 (5 bases). The CDR3 loop spans 15 amino acids. Germline CDR1 reads KGHSY; CDR2 reads FQNENV. Trimming cost V 0 bases and J 0 bases, with 6 bases left between them. CDR3 amino acids: CASSQSGGSGNTIYF. The CDR3 DNA reads TGTGCCAGCAGCCAATCGGGGGGCTCTGGAAACACCATATATTTT.

In the case of this clone: At one of its ends the junction is not consistent with the germline gene, which may arise from a read error. The chain has TRBV9 and TRBJ2-5; D perhaps matches TRBD2 (5 bases). Germline V gene sequence: CDR1 SGDLS, CDR2 YYNGEE. CDR3 length: 16 amino acids. In DNA, the CDR3 is TGTGCCACCAGCCGGGGAACCCTCTCGCTGGGGGAGACCCAGTACTTC. It is translated as CATSRGTLSLGETQYF.

This chain joins TRBV28 and TRBJ1-4, with 10 bases that match TRBD1. The length of the CDR3 is 16 residues. Looked up from germline, CDR1 is MDHEN and CDR2 is SYDVKM. Losses at the gene ends were 4 bases for V and 10 bases for J; bases not matched to a gene: 12. Here the CDR3 DNA reads TGTGCCAGCAGTTCATCCCGGACAGGGGGAGGGGGAAAACTGTTTTTT. It encodes CASSSSRTGGGGKLFF. Looking up the rest from reference TRBV28 and TRBJ1-4 gives the full variable domain: DVKVTQSSRYLVKRTGEKVFLECVQDMDHENMFWYRQDPGLGLRLIYFSYDVKMKEKGDIPEGYSVSREKKERFSLILESASTNQTSMYLCASSSSRTGGGGKLFFGSGTQLSVL.

The chain is built from TRBV29-1 and TRBJ2-2; D perhaps matches TRBD1 (6 bases). Germline V gives CDR1 SQVTM, CDR2 ANQGSEA. Trimming stripped 1 base from V and 3 bases from J, with 15 bases between. This CDR3 has 16 residues. Here the CDR3 reads CSVEAAGVGYTGELFF. CDR3 in DNA: TGCAGCGTTGAAGCTGCAGGGGTGGGTTACACCGGGGAGCTGTTTTTT.

The rearrangement joins TRBV7-3 to TRBJ2-5; D is tentatively TRBD1 or TRBD2 (5 bases each). Trimming stripped 6 bases from V and 5 bases from J, with 19 bases between. The CDR3 spans 15 residues. In germline, CDR1 is SGHTA, CDR2 FQGTGA. This chain's CDR3 is CASRESPGAPETQYF. The CDR3 bases are TGTGCCAGCAGGGAGTCACCCGGGGCCCCTGAGACCCAGTACTTC. Full variable domain (remainder filled in from reference TRBV7-3 and TRBJ2-5): GAGVSQTPSNKVTEKGKYVELRCDPISGHTALYWYRQSLGQGPEFLIYFQGTGAADDSGLPNDRFFAVRPEGSVSTLKIQRTERGDSAVYLCASRESPGAPETQYFGPGTRLLVL.

The chain carries TRBV19 and TRBJ1-1, with 10 bases matching TRBD1. This CDR3 has 15 residues. The ends lost 2 bases at V and 4 bases at J; junction bases unmatched: 4. Germline V CDR1 and CDR2: LNHDA, SQIVND (reference sequence). The CDR3, as DNA: TGTGCCAGTAGTATATCAGGACAGGGGGGCACTGAAGCTTTCTTT. It yields the protein CASSISGQGGTEAFF.

This rearrangement joins TRBV2 to TRBJ1-3; D is unclear. V shed 4 bases and J shed 4 bases, with 5 bases lying between them. The CDR3 extends over 12 amino acids. Germline CDR1 reads SNHLY; CDR2 reads FYNNEI. The CDR3: CASSVKGNTIYF. CDR3 sequence (DNA): TGTGCCAGCAGTGTAAAGGGAAACACCATATATTTT.

This chain connects TRBV5-6 to TRBJ2-4, with D maybe TRBD2 (5 bases). Trimming cost V 3 bases and J 0 bases, with 10 bases left between them. The CDR3 is 15 residues long. The germline V gene has CDR1 SGHDT and CDR2 YYEEEE. The CDR3 spells CASSSISGAKNIQYF. CDR3 nucleotide sequence: TGTGCCAGCAGCTCAATAAGCGGAGCCAAAAACATTCAGTACTTC.

The chain combines TRBV6-1 with TRBJ2-3; D is unresolved. Germline loops: CDR1 MNHNS, CDR2 SASEGT. Trimming removed 5 bases at V and 3 bases at J, with 12 bases between. The CDR3 has 14 residues. Written as DNA, the CDR3 is TGTGCCAGCAGTAGAAAGATCCAGACAGATACGCAGTATTTT. It is translated as CASSRKIQTDTQYF.

The chain combines TRBV20-1 with TRBJ2-7; TRBD2 is a possible D gene (6 bases). V lost 4 bases, J lost 7 bases, and 11 bases lay in between. CDR1 and CDR2 from the germline V gene are DFQATT and SNEGSKA (reference sequence). The CDR3 totals 11 residues. CDR3 coding DNA: TGCAGTGCTATCCGGGAGTTGGAGCAGTACTTC. Translation: CSAIRELEQYF.

The chain is built from TRBV11-3 and TRBJ2-3; 8 nucleotides align to TRBD1. The CDR3 runs 15 residues. With V trimmed by 4 bases and J by 4 bases, 7 bases remained unmatched. Germline V gene sequence: CDR1 SGHNT, CDR2 YENEEA. The CDR3: CASSSSDRVPDTQYF. CDR3 in DNA: TGTGCCAGCAGCTCCTCGGACAGGGTCCCAGATACGCAGTATTTT.

The V gene is TRBV11-1, the J gene TRBJ2-1; D perhaps matches TRBD1 (8 bases). The germline V and J ends were trimmed by 2 bases and 0 bases, with 17 bases remaining between them. This CDR3 spans 18 amino acids. Germline CDR1 and CDR2: SGHAT and FQDESV (reference sequence). CDR3 nucleotides: TGTGCCAGCAGCTTAACAGGGGGGGGGACCCTCTCCTACAATGAGCAGTTCTTC. Protein sequence: CASSLTGGGTLSYNEQFF.

The chain links TRBV28 to TRBJ2-1, with D perhaps matching TRBD1 or TRBD2 (5 bases each). CDR1 is MDHEN, CDR2 SYDVKM, per germline. CDR3 length: 14 amino acids. Trimming took off 6 bases at V and 6 bases at J, with 15 bases between the two ends. CDR3 coding DNA: TGTGCCAGCAGCGTGGGGGACGCTCTCAATGAGCAGTTCTTC. This translates into CASSVGDALNEQFF.

This clone was seen once. The V gene is TRBV11-2, the J gene TRBJ2-1; D might be TRBD1 or TRBD2, each matching 6 bases. This CDR3 has 13 residues. Germline V gene lookup returns CDR1 SGHAT and CDR2 FQNNGV. The ends were cut back, 0 bases at V and 10 bases at J, with 10 bases in the middle. The CDR3 is CASSLDRRGEQFF. CDR3 bases: TGTGCCAGCAGCTTAGATAGGAGGGGGGAGCAGTTCTTC.

The CDR3 nucleotides are TGTGCCAGCAGCAGGGATTCCACCGGGGAGCTGTTTTTT. Translated: CASSRDSTGELFF. The chain uses TRBV7-3 and TRBJ2-2, with D unclear. The V and J ends lost 5 bases and 4 bases respectively, with 8 bases between them. Germline CDR1 SGHTA, CDR2 FQGTGA. There are 13 residues in the CDR3.

The V gene is TRBV30, the J gene TRBJ1-1; possible D gene TRBD1, 5 bases. V was cut by 2 bases and J by 5 bases, with 15 bases left in between. The CDR3 sequence is 14 residues long. From germline, CDR1 is GTSNPN and CDR2 SVGIG (reference sequence). The CDR3 spells CAWSPVPQGTEAFF. The CDR3 coding sequence is TGTGCCTGGAGTCCCGTCCCCCAGGGAACTGAAGCTTTCTTT.

This clone was seen once. The rearrangement joins TRBV4-2 to TRBJ1-3, with 7 bases fitting TRBD1. The V gene's germline CDR1 is LGHNA and CDR2 YNFKEQ. The J segment lost 7 bases and the V segment lost 2 bases, leaving 8 bases of the junction unmatched. The CDR3 runs to 15 residues. The CDR3 DNA reads as TGTGCCAGCAGCCAACCAGACAGGGATTTCAACACCATATATTTT. Protein product: CASSQPDRDFNTIYF.

V usage is TRBV27 and J usage is TRBJ2-3; TRBD1 aligns across 9 bases. CDR1 and CDR2 from the germline V gene are MNHEY and SMNVEV (reference sequence). The CDR3 runs to 15 residues. J gave up 5 bases and V 5 bases, and 8 bases lay outside the gene matches. The CDR3 DNA sequence: TGTGCCAGCAGTCCCCGGGACAGGGCTATAGATACGCAGTATTTT. This gives the protein CASSPRDRAIDTQYF.

V is TRBV10-1 and J is TRBJ2-3, with TRBD2 matching 7 bases. Trimming cost V 3 bases and J 1 base; bases outside gene matches: 4. Germline V gene sequence: CDR1 WNHNN, CDR2 SYGVQD (reference sequence). The CDR3 has 15 amino acids. The CDR3 protein is CASSDGAGGTDTQYF. DNA for the CDR3: TGCGCCAGCAGTGATGGTGCGGGAGGCACAGATACGCAGTATTTT.

J is TRBJ1-2 and V is TRBV7-6; TRBD1 agrees at 12 bases. V was clipped by 6 bases and J by 4 bases; unmatched bases: 18. Germline-derived CDR1 and CDR2 are SGHVS and FNYEAQ. CDR3 length: 19 amino acids. The CDR3 region has the DNA TGTGCCAGCAGTGCCTGGGGTCGAGGGACAGGGGGCGACTTCTATGGCTACACCTTC. It translates to CASSAWGRGTGGDFYGYTF.